Listed below are T cell receptor beta chains from one sample, sequenced in a study of blood T cells in healthy people across ages. TCRdb re-called the 5' RACE reads through MiXCR, storing one row per CDR3 protein. The table shows about 930,000 distinct CDR3 sequences, with under 35% occurring only once. These same records also appear under a second study, on T cells of mothers and their children.

Sequencing was done on a sample of blood. The receptors originated from a woman aged 40 to 50 in good health. Both conserved end residues are part of each CDR3. The D gene is left open where the match is weak. Only part of the rows carry a size: once, few, many, or a class if the clone is expanded.

>15|TRBD2|.|TRBV7-2|TRBJ2-3
TGTGCCAGCAGCCCTAGGTCTAGCGGCGGATATACGCAGTATTTT
CASSPRSSGGYTQYF
>12|.|.|TRBV12-5|TRBJ2-2
TGTGCTAGTGGTTCCGGGGCCGGGGAGCGGTTTTTT
CASGSGAGERFF
>18|.|.|TRBV4-1|TRBJ2-1
TGCGCCACCGGAAATACCTTTTTGCGTAACCTCTCCTACAATGAGCGGTTCTTC
CATGNTFLRNLSYNERFF
>16|TRBD2|many|TRBV7-2|TRBJ2-1
TGTGCCAGCAGCCCGGGGACTAGCGGGGGGGTTTATGAGCAGTTCTTC
CASSPGTSGGVYEQFF
>18|TRBD2|.|TRBV13|TRBJ2-7
TGTGCCAGCAGCTACGGGACTAGCGGGGGGCGAGGCTCCTACGAGCAGTACTTC
CASSYGTSGGRGSYEQYF
>16|.|few|TRBV7-8|TRBJ2-3
TGTGCCAGCAGCTTGGTCGGAGTGACCTACACAGATACGCAGTATTTT
CASSLVGVTYTDTQYF
>13|TRBD1|.|TRBV18|TRBJ1-2
TGTGCCAGCTCACCAAGCGGGACAGCTGGCTACACCTTC
CASSPSGTAGYTF
>11|.|few|TRBV12-3/TRBV12-4|TRBJ2-1
TGTGCCAGCAGTGTCCGTATTGAGCAGTTCTTC
CASSVRIEQFF
>16|.|many|TRBV6-2/TRBV6-3|TRBJ2-7
TGTGCCAGCAGTCGTCCGCTTCAAGTTTGGGGCGACGAGCAGTACTTC
CASSRPLQVWGDEQYF
>15|TRBD1|once|TRBV7-2|TRBJ1-2
TGTGCCGGCAGCTTCACCGGGACAGGGGTGGACGGCTACACCTTC
CAGSFTGTGVDGYTF
>14|.|.|TRBV7-4|TRBJ2-5
TGTGCCAGCTCACACAACACGGGCCAAGAGACCCAGTACTTC
CASSHNTGQETQYF
>13|.|.|TRBV2|TRBJ1-2
TGTGCCAGCAATGTGGGGGCTAACTATGGCTACACCTTC
CASNVGANYGYTF
>14|.|.|TRBV20-1|TRBJ1-1
TGCAGTGCTAGATCTGGGCGGATGAACACTGAAGCTTTCTTT
CSARSGRMNTEAFF
>14|.|.|TRBV5-5|TRBJ2-7
TGTGCCAGCAGCTTAGGCGAGATCTCCTACGAGCAGTACTTC
CASSLGEISYEQYF
>13|TRBD2|.|TRBV29-1|TRBJ2-5
TGCAGCGTTGCGACTAGCGGGAGAGAGACCCAGTACTTC
CSVATSGRETQYF
>17|.|few|TRBV2|TRBJ1-5
TGTGCCAGCAGTGAATATAGCTCTAGATATAGCAATCAGCCCCAGCATTTT
CASSEYSSRYSNQPQHF
>16|.|few|TRBV18|TRBJ2-7
TGTGCCAGCTCACCGCTACAGGGTAAAAATTGGAACGAGCAGTACTTC
CASSPLQGKNWNEQYF
>18|.|.|TRBV28|TRBJ1-5
TGTGCCAGCAGTCCCTTCGGACAGCCAAGATATGGCAATCAGCCCCAGCATTTT
CASSPFGQPRYGNQPQHF
>14|.|few|TRBV7-6|TRBJ1-6
TGTGCCAGCAGCTTAGCGGGGCTAGGCTCACCCCTCCACTTT
CASSLAGLGSPLHF
>13|.|few|TRBV10-3|TRBJ1-5
TGTGCCATCAGTGATCTCGAAGCCCAGCCCCAGCATTTT
CAISDLEAQPQHF
>15|.|few|TRBV5-1|TRBJ1-1
TGCGCCAGCAGCGGTACCTCCCAGGTGAACACTGAAGCTTTCTTT
CASSGTSQVNTEAFF
>13|TRBD1|.|TRBV5-4|TRBJ1-4
TGTGCCAGCAGCTACACAGGGGACGAAAAACTGTTTTTT
CASSYTGDEKLFF
>20|.|few|TRBV4-1|TRBJ1-2
TGCGCCAGCAGCCAGGAAGCTAGAGGGTCTTTTCTCAGGGGTAATTCAGGCTACACCTTC
CASSQEARGSFLRGNSGYTF
>17|.|.|TRBV6-6|TRBJ1-6
TGTGCCAGCAGTTACCCTAAGGGGGGTGTCTATAATTCACCCCTCCACTTT
CASSYPKGGVYNSPLHF